This TCR delta chain was identified during a study of gamma-delta T cells after stem cell transplantation. Germline V gene lookup returns CDR1 GEAIGNYY and CDR2 EKD. The CDR3 is 17 residues long. Trimming took 1 base from V and 0 from J; bases not matched to a gene: 5. TCRdb re-called the RT-PCR reads via CATT. Found here are under 6,500 delta-chain clones, around 2% of them singletons; the top ten hold roughly a fifth. This clone was seen only a few times. Only one base separates this from a far larger clonotype, so it likely reflects a read error. Additional DNA sequences in this sample encode the identical CDR3.

This TCR came from a human donor. It is not recorded whose cells these are; they may come from a transplant donor. The specimen sequenced was gamma-delta T cells. The J gene is TRDJ1, the V gene TRDV2, with TRDD3 identical over 12 bases. CDR3: CACDTLGDTAYTDKLIF. The CDR3 bases are TGTGCCTGTGACACGCTGGGGGATACGGCATACACCGATAAACTCATCTTT.